What follows are 22 T cell receptor beta chains derived from one specimen sequenced in a study of shared clonotypes between healthy human individuals. Sequenced by immunoSEQ multiplex PCR; TCRdb stores in-frame clones only, minus some. The sample yields over 1.4 million clones, around 95% seen once. Sequences were obtained from naive CD4+ T cells sorted from blood. The subset denotes: CD45RA+ positively selected. The receptors were sampled from a man younger than 40 in good health.

CDR3 protein: CASSYFGPSRSGANVLTF. CDR3 nucleotide sequence: TGTGCCAGCAGTTATTTCGGGCCGAGTAGGTCTGGGGCCAACGTCCTGACTTTC. V usage is TRBV27 and J usage is TRBJ2-6; D is unclear. The CDR3 extends over 18 amino acids. In germline, CDR1 is MNHEY, CDR2 SMNVEV (reference sequence). V dropped 4 bases and J dropped 1 base, with 17 bases sitting between them.

Remarks on this clone: The sample carries other DNA sequences with the same CDR3. The chain couples TRBV27 to TRBJ2-5, with D possibly matching TRBD1 (5 bases). The CDR3 contains 13 residues. Trimming left V 0 bases short and J 4 bases short, with 6 bases between. Germline CDR1 and CDR2: MNHEY and SMNVEV (reference sequence). DNA of the CDR3: TGTGCCAGCAGTTTATCTAGGGGAGAGACCCAGTACTTC. Protein product: CASSLSRGETQYF.

V is TRBV29-1 and J is TRBJ2-1, with TRBD2 matching over 8 bases. The junction had 9 bases not matched to a gene; V was cut back by 2 bases and J by 9 bases. The CDR3 totals 14 residues. Germline V gene sequence: CDR1 SQVTM, CDR2 ANQGSEA. CDR3 amino acids: CSVESGRAVVEQFF. CDR3 nucleotide sequence: TGCAGCGTTGAAAGCGGGAGAGCTGTAGTTGAGCAGTTCTTC.

To note about this clone: The identical CDR3 is also encoded by other nucleotide sequences in the sample. This chain joins TRBV7-2 and TRBJ1-1; tentative D call: TRBD1 (5 bases). Per germline, CDR1 SGHTA and CDR2 FQGNSA. V lost 0 bases and J 5 bases, leaving 7 bases between the germline ends. This CDR3 contains 13 residues. The CDR3 reads CASSLAQGTEAFF. The CDR3 DNA reads TGTGCCAGCAGCTTAGCGCAGGGTACTGAAGCTTTCTTT.

The rearrangement uses TRBV5-5 and TRBJ2-6, with 9 bases aligning to TRBD1. J was trimmed by 2 bases and V by 3 bases; bases with no gene match: 3. The length of the CDR3 is 16 residues. The germline V gene has CDR1 SGHKS and CDR2 YYEKEE (reference sequence). The CDR3 here is CASSSRQGAGANVLTF. The CDR3 DNA is TGTGCCAGCAGCTCTCGACAGGGGGCTGGGGCCAACGTCCTGACTTTC.

The chain is built from TRBV30 and TRBJ2-3; D remains ambiguous. The CDR3 runs 16 residues. Between the trimmed V and J ends, which lost 7 bases and 0 bases, there was a span of 20 bases. Germline CDR1 and CDR2: GTSNPN and SVGIG (reference sequence). The CDR3 spells CASTAPATSSTDTQYF. The CDR3 DNA reads as TGTGCCTCAACGGCCCCCGCGACATCTAGCACAGATACGCAGTATTTT.

The J gene is TRBJ2-2, the V gene TRBV7-3; D is perhaps TRBD1 (5 bases). V lost 5 bases and J 4 bases, leaving 11 bases between the germline ends. This CDR3 comprises 14 residues. In germline, CDR1 is SGHTA, CDR2 FQGTGA. The chain's CDR3 is CASSPVTATGELFF. For the CDR3, the DNA is TGTGCCAGCAGCCCGGTGACAGCCACCGGGGAGCTGTTTTTT.

The genes are TRBV7-3 and TRBJ2-3; D is unresolved. Per the germline V gene, CDR1 is SGHTA and CDR2 is FQGTGA. V lost 7 bases, J lost 0 bases, and 14 bases lay in between. CDR3 length: 15 residues. CDR3 residues: CASNHSDYSTDTQYF. The DNA for the CDR3 is TGTGCCAGCAACCACAGTGATTATAGCACAGATACGCAGTATTTT.

A word on this clone: One end of the junction varies from germline; a read error may be responsible. The V call is TRBV7-8, the J call TRBJ1-2; TRBD1 aligns across 7 bases. The length of the CDR3 is 14 residues. Germline CDR1 is SGHVS and CDR2 is FQNEAQ. The CDR3 DNA reads as TGTGCCAGCAGCTTAGCGCTAAGGACAGGCAAAGTGGACTTC. Amino acid sequence: CASSLALRTGKVDF.

The V call is TRBV5-6, the J call TRBJ1-3; 8 bases fit TRBD1. This CDR3 comprises 14 residues. The germline gives CDR1 SGHDT, CDR2 YYEEEE. J was trimmed by 4 bases and V by 1 base; bases with no gene match: 1. The DNA for the CDR3 is TGTGCCAGCAGCTTGCAGGGGGCAGGAAACACCATATATTTT. It yields the protein CASSLQGAGNTIYF.

This sequence joins TRBV5-4 and TRBJ2-2, with 7 positions matching TRBD1. V gave up 4 bases and J gave up 1 base; unmatched junction bases: 10. In germline, CDR1 is SGHNT, CDR2 YYREEE (reference sequence). There are 17 residues in the CDR3. CDR3 sequence reads: CASSPSSGTENTGELFF. The DNA for the CDR3 is TGTGCCAGCAGCCCCTCCTCCGGGACAGAGAACACCGGGGAGCTGTTTTTT.

This chain uses TRBV28 with TRBJ1-2; D is undetermined. Germline loops: CDR1 MDHEN, CDR2 SYDVKM. The CDR3 has 13 residues. Between the trimmed V and J ends, which lost 5 bases and 8 bases, there was a span of 15 bases. CDR3 region: CASSPTGWGGYTF. CDR3 coding DNA: TGTGCCAGCAGTCCGACCGGGTGGGGAGGCTACACCTTC.

The chain combines TRBV5-4 with TRBJ1-2; 12 bases fit TRBD1. This CDR3 contains 15 residues. Losses at the gene ends were 0 bases for V and 7 bases for J; bases not matched to a gene: 4. Germline V gene data show CDR1 as SGHNT and CDR2 as YYREEE (reference sequence). CDR3 DNA: TGTGCCAGCAGCTTGGCGGGACAGGGGGCAGTTGGCTACACCTTC. Its translation: CASSLAGQGAVGYTF.

V gene TRBV7-6 combines with J gene TRBJ1-1; D is unclear. The CDR3 totals 13 residues. With 0 bases removed from V and 1 base from J, the gap between germline ends came to 3 bases. Germline CDR1 SGHVS, CDR2 FNYEAQ. The CDR3 spells CASSLAENTEAFF. CDR3 nucleotide sequence: TGTGCCAGCAGCTTAGCGGAGAACACTGAAGCTTTCTTT.

The gene calls are TRBV6-6 and TRBJ2-7, with no clear D. V shed 5 bases and J shed 0 bases, with 11 bases lying between them. Germline-derived CDR1 and CDR2 are MNHNY and SVGAGI (reference sequence). The CDR3 runs to 14 residues. Here the CDR3 reads CASSPGRVSYEQYF. CDR3 nucleotides: TGTGCCAGCAGTCCCGGTCGGGTCTCCTACGAGCAGTACTTC.

The chain joins TRBV4-1 to TRBJ2-1; 9 bases agree with TRBD2. Unmatched junction bases numbered 8, after V lost 8 bases and J lost 6 bases. The CDR3 length is 14 residues. From germline, CDR1 is MGHRA and CDR2 YSYEKL. This CDR3 reads CASSVAGVINEQFF. The CDR3 DNA reads TGCGCCAGCTCCGTAGCGGGAGTTATCAATGAGCAGTTCTTC.

CDR3 nucleotides: TGTGCCAGCAGTTCCCGAGGGAAATTCTATGGCTACACCTTC. It is translated as CASSSRGKFYGYTF. The chain uses TRBV27 and TRBJ1-2; D is uncertain. Germline values: CDR1 MNHEY, CDR2 SMNVEV (reference sequence). V lost 4 bases and J 4 bases, leaving 13 bases between the germline ends. The length of the CDR3 is 14 residues.

The chain recombines TRBV12-5 with TRBJ2-5, with D perhaps assigned TRBD1 or TRBD2 (5 bases each). The CDR3 loop spans 15 amino acids. Germline V CDR1 and CDR2: LGHNT, FRNRAP. V gave up 1 base and J gave up 5 bases, with 14 bases separating them. Written as DNA, the CDR3 is TGTGCTAGTGGTTTGGGTATCAGGGACGGGGAGACCCAGTACTTC. Protein: CASGLGIRDGETQYF. Full variable domain (outside the CDR3, taken from reference TRBV12-5 and TRBJ2-5): DARVTQTPRHKVTEMGQEVTMRCQPILGHNTVFWYRQTMMQGLELLAYFRNRAPLDDSGMPKDRFSAEMPDATLATLKIQPSEPRDSAVYFCASGLGIRDGETQYFGPGTRLLVL.

In its sample, this clone was seen once. The chain employs TRBV7-9 and TRBJ1-1; D perhaps matches TRBD1 (6 bases). The CDR3 totals 15 residues. CDR1 is SEHNR, CDR2 FQNEAQ, per germline (reference sequence). Trimming removed 5 bases at V and 7 bases at J, with 20 bases between. The CDR3 nucleotides read TGTGCCAGCAGCAACAGGGAAAGGGTCACCCATGAAGCTTTCTTT. Encoded protein: CASSNRERVTHEAFF.

This clone was recorded a few times. The chain recombines TRBV25-1 with TRBJ1-2; D is undetermined. CDR3 length: 13 amino acids. Trimming removed 4 bases at V and 2 bases at J, with 8 bases between. Germline V lookup: CDR1 MGHDK, CDR2 SYGVNS. CDR3 sequence: CASSARINYGYTF. The CDR3 region has the DNA TGTGCCAGCAGTGCAAGAATCAACTATGGCTACACCTTC.

CDR3 loop: CASALQASSYEQYF. The CDR3 nucleotides read TGTGCCAGCGCCCTACAGGCAAGCTCCTACGAGCAGTACTTC. The chain recombines TRBV11-2 with TRBJ2-7, with a tentative D call TRBD1 (5 bases). The germline V gene encodes CDR1 SGHAT and CDR2 FQNNGV. The CDR3 length is 14 residues. V was shortened by 8 bases and J by 0 bases, with 14 bases between the two germline ends.

V and J are TRBV5-6 and TRBJ1-5, with D possibly TRBD1 on 6 matching bases. V was cut by 2 bases and J by 6 bases, with 9 bases left in between. The CDR3 consists of 13 residues. Germline CDR1 SGHDT, CDR2 YYEEEE. The DNA for the CDR3 is TGTGCCAGCAGCTTACAGGGTGGTCAGCCCCAGCATTTT. Translation gives CASSLQGGQPQHF.